This section outlines one T cell receptor (beta chain) sequence together with its context. This sample was included in a study of T cells in Graves' hyperthyroidism and ophthalmopathy. Amplified regions were TCR beta CDR3 sequences from RNA transcripts. HTBI primers were used for first-round RT-PCR of the TCR CDR3. One entry per CDR3 protein results from TCRdb running MiXCR on the multiplex PCR reads. The sample holds about 590,000 distinct CDR3 sequences; approximately 15% are singletons and the top ten take under 8%. V trimming: 0 bases; J trimming: 5 bases; junction bases outside the gene matches: 13. CDR1 is LNHNV, CDR2 YYDKDF, per germline (reference sequence). The CDR3 length is 18 residues.

V is TRBV15 and J is TRBJ1-5; 7 bases line up with TRBD1. This clonotype was sampled from a woman aged 25 to 45 with Graves' hyperthyroidism. Sequenced input: blood. The CDR3 DNA follows: TGTGCCACCAGCAGAGACAAGGGGACAGTTAAGTGGGATCAGCCCCAGCATTTT. Protein: CATSRDKGTVKWDQPQHF.